The present T cell receptor (beta chain) was sequenced within a study of T cells after yellow fever vaccination. Overall study findings and caveats: A large majority of primary-vaccination clones showed up again after the booster (approximately 96% CD4, about 87% CD8). Overall, a small share of clonotypes was seen in both CD4 and CD8 compartments.

This clonotype was seen a few times. Its antigen is not known. V was cut by 0 bases and J by 0 bases, with 6 bases left in between. CDR1 and CDR2 from the germline V gene are SEHNR and FQNEAQ (reference sequence). The length of the CDR3 is 14 residues. A 5'RACE template-switching step, the method used to make TCR cDNA, added a universal primer site and UMIs. TCRdb re-called the 5' RACE reads with MiXCR, one entry per CDR3 protein. The data hold under 700,000 distinct CDR3 sequences, with 17% observed a single time. The chain links TRBV7-9 to TRBJ2-7; D gene unclear. The sample was PBMCs, taken about 5 days after the first yellow fever vaccination. This TCR was sampled from a man in his late teens or twenties who received the YFV17D yellow fever vaccine. CDR3 sequence reads: CASSLADRSYEQYF. DNA for the CDR3: TGTGCCAGCAGCTTAGCGGACCGCTCCTACGAGCAGTACTTC.